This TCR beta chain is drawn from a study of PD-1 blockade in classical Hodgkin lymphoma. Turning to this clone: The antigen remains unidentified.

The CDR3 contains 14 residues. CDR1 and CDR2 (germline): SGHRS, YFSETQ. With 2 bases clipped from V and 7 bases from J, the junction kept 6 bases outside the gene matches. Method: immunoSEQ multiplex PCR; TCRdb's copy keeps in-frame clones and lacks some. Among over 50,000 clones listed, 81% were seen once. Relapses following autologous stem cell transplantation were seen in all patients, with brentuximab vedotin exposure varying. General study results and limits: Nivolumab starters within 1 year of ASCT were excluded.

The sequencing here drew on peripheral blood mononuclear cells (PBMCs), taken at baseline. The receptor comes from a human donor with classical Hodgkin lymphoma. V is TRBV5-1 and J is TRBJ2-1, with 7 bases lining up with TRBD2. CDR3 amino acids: CASSLRRERNEQFF. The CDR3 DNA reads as TGCGCCAGCAGCTTACGGCGGGAGAGGAATGAGCAGTTCTTC.